The next 12 T cell receptor beta chains were all read from a single sample in a study of regulatory T cells in long-lasting Graves disease (dated by TCRdb to 2020 to 2023). Library creation used multiplex PCR. Sequencing was performed on an Illumina HiSeq 4000. CDR3 regions were amplified by Arm-PCR with iRepertoire HTBI primers to construct TCR beta libraries. The public reads were reanalyzed by TCRdb: fastp trimming at Q25, MiXCR alignment, in-frame beta chains only. Here each entry gathers all rows of one CDR3 protein and keeps the most common genes and DNA. The sample table shows approximately 480,000 distinct CDR3 sequences, and 15% to 20% are seen once. The top ten hold less than 15% of the sample. The time point label on this specimen signifies: newly diagnosed GD, antithyroid drugs for less than 3 months. For both TCR sequencing and RNA sequencing, RNA was extracted from PBMCs using TRIzol.

The same sample was also studied in work on T cells in Graves' hyperthyroidism and ophthalmopathy.

The specimen was peripheral blood mononuclear cells (PBMCs), collected at new diagnosis, from a patient treated with antithyroid drugs. The receptor source for this set is a man in his forties or fifties with Graves disease. Donor details come from another sample of the same person, matched by shared clones.

Points on this clonotype: A read error may explain this, as a much larger clone is one base away. The chain carries TRBV2 and TRBJ2-1, with TRBD2 matching 7 bases. CDR1 SNHLY and CDR2 FYNNEI come from the germline V gene. The CDR3 totals 12 residues. Trimming at V came to 4 bases and at J to 9 bases, leaving 3 bases not matched to a gene. CDR3 residues: CASSVRGVEQFF. CDR3 in DNA: TGTGCCAGCAGTGTACGGGGGGTTGAGCAGTTCTTC.

Ten or more counts support this clonotype. The chain's CDR3 is CSAPDRGYGAEETQYF. In DNA, the CDR3 is TGCAGTGCACCCGATAGGGGGTATGGAGCGGAAGAGACCCAGTACTTC. The rearrangement links TRBV20-1 to TRBJ2-5; D is possibly TRBD1 (6 bases). The CDR3 runs 16 residues. Germline CDR1 reads DFQATT; CDR2 reads SNEGSKA (reference sequence). Trimming pared 6 bases from V and 3 bases from J, leaving 23 bases between.

This clonotype appeared a few times. This chain links TRBV5-1 with TRBJ2-5, with D maybe TRBD1 (5 bases). V was pared by 7 bases and J by 1 base, with 14 bases between. The CDR3 is 14 amino acids. Germline CDR1 SGHRS, CDR2 YFSETQ. CDR3 protein: CASHSWGVQETQYF. DNA of the CDR3: TGCGCCAGCCACTCCTGGGGCGTCCAAGAGACCCAGTACTTC.

This clonotype was observed many times. The chain recombines TRBV5-1 with TRBJ1-2; D not certain. This CDR3 contains 15 residues. Trimming left V 2 bases short and J 7 bases short, with 18 bases between. In germline, CDR1 is SGHRS, CDR2 YFSETQ. The CDR3 bases are TGCGCCAGCAGCTTTAGGAGCAACCCCTCTGGTGGCTACACCTTC. It is translated as CASSFRSNPSGGYTF.

The chain couples TRBV19 to TRBJ1-4; D not certain. This CDR3 region has 15 residues. Trimming shortened V by 3 bases and J by 11 bases, and 19 bases separated the two germline ends. CDR1 and CDR2 (germline): LNHDA, SQIVND (reference sequence). CDR3 amino acids: CASSISLAIRRKLFF. CDR3 DNA: TGTGCCAGTAGTATTAGCCTGGCTATAAGGCGTAAACTGTTTTTT.

This clonotype was seen ten or more times. The genes are TRBV12-3 or TRBV12-4 and TRBJ2-5; 7 bases line up with TRBD1. After removal of 5 bases from V and 3 bases from J, the junction contained 12 bases not matched to a gene. The length of the CDR3 is 16 residues. The CDR3 loop reads CASSPGLGQGEETQYF. The CDR3, as DNA: TGTGCCAGCAGTCCCGGTTTGGGGCAGGGGGAAGAGACCCAGTACTTC.

V is TRBV19 and J is TRBJ2-2; D remains ambiguous. This CDR3 is built from 14 residues. CDR1 and CDR2 (germline): LNHDA, SQIVND (reference sequence). The germline V and J ends were trimmed by 0 bases and 13 bases, with 15 bases remaining between them. CDR3 in amino acids: CASSIDSSYSRLFF. The CDR3 DNA follows: TGTGCCAGTAGTATAGATAGTAGTTACTCCCGGCTGTTTTTT.

This clonotype was seen at least ten times. This rearrangement joins TRBV3-1 to TRBJ2-1; TRBD2 matches 8 bases. With 5 bases clipped from V and 6 bases from J, the junction kept 9 bases outside the gene matches. Germline V gene sequence: CDR1 LGHDT, CDR2 YNNKEL (reference sequence). The CDR3 has 15 residues. The CDR3 is CASSTPGLETNEQFF. CDR3 bases: TGTGCCAGCAGCACACCGGGACTAGAGACCAATGAGCAGTTCTTC.

This clonotype has just a few counts. It differs at one base from a far larger clone, so likely a read error. This chain links TRBV7-9 with TRBJ2-4, with a tentative D call TRBD2 (6 bases). Trimming pared 2 bases from V and 13 bases from J, leaving 27 bases between. Germline V lookup: CDR1 SEHNR, CDR2 FQNEAQ (reference sequence). This CDR3 has 17 residues. Here the CDR3 reads CASSLSRESSSYNEQYF. The CDR3 DNA reads TGTGCCAGCAGCTTATCACGGGAGTCGAGCTCCTACAATGAGCAGTACTTC.

This clonotype was detected a few times. The chain recombines TRBV19 with TRBJ2-3, with 9 bases lining up with TRBD1. Unmatched junction bases numbered 16, after V lost 6 bases and J lost 3 bases. The germline CDR1 and CDR2 sequences are LNHDA and SQIVND (reference sequence). This CDR3 comprises 18 residues. The CDR3 sequence is CASSPGRPGQGGTDTQYF. The CDR3, as DNA: TGTGCCAGTAGCCCTGGAAGACCGGGACAGGGAGGTACAGATACGCAGTATTTT.

The sample holds a few counts of this clonotype. Possible read error: a much larger clone is one base away. The V call is TRBV7-2, the J call TRBJ2-3; D remains ambiguous. There are 15 residues in the CDR3. V was cut by 1 base and J by 7 bases, with 15 bases left in between. Germline values: CDR1 SGHTA, CDR2 FQGNSA. CDR3 coding DNA: TGTGCCAGCAGCTTAGACCCTGACATCACTTATACGCAGTATTTT. Its protein is CASSLDPDITYTQYF.

This clonotype was observed many times. The DNA for the CDR3 is TGCAGTGCTAGATCCGGGACAGGGGCCGTTTTGGGGGCTTTCTTT. Encoded protein: CSARSGTGAVLGAFF. This chain uses TRBV20-1 with TRBJ1-1; 10 bases are shared with TRBD1. CDR1 DFQATT and CDR2 SNEGSKA come from the germline V gene (reference sequence). This CDR3 comprises 15 residues. With 2 bases clipped from V and 11 bases from J, the junction kept 14 bases outside the gene matches.